The T cell receptor beta chain under discussion was sequenced for a study of memory B cells and T cells in multiple sclerosis (dated by TCRdb to 2016 to 2019). Notes on the research overall: TCR beta repertoires of autoproliferating peripheral T cells were compared with the TCR beta repertoires of brain lesion-infiltrating T cells in multiple sclerosis patients. A couple of multiple sclerosis patients were included in the TCR sequencing because brain lesions obtained at autopsy or brain-infiltrating cells obtained from biopsy were available for them.

Genomic DNA was extracted, and the immunoSEQ Platform was used to amplify TCRbeta CDR3 regions from that DNA. The immunoSEQ assay used multiplex PCR together with high-throughput sequencing and a bioinformatics pipeline from the vendor. From the authors' description of their analysis: After discarding non-productive sequences and any CDR3s under 4 amino acids in length, clonotype frequencies were recalculated for each sample. In immunoSEQ Analyzer 2.0, shared clonotypes were identified as those with identical CDR3 amino acid, V gene and J gene sequences. To normalize repertoire overlap, the number of shared clonotypes was divided by the product of the two clone-set sizes and multiplied by 1000 to give arbitrary units. TCRdb re-hosts the immuneACCESS table, in-frame sequences only. Its copies lack some clones; in the studies checked, an unresolved V gene accounts for under half of them, and the cause for the rest is not known. V and J calls plus clone size are reproduced from that table; the DNA served to infer D and trimming. This sample lists more than 6,500 clones; around 60% were detected once. The biggest ten clones account for 30% to 35% of the sample.

This clone turned up a few times. Its binding antigen is unknown. It has no much larger one-base neighbor in the sample; base qualities were not kept. Its CDR3 holds 13 amino acids, cysteine through phenylalanine. This entry keeps only the CDR3 DNA: 39 bases, framed from base 1. Looking up the germline V gene yields CDR1 SGHDN and CDR2 FVKESK. Trimming at the junction amounts to 4 bases on V and 2 bases on J, and the germline ends lie 9 bases apart. PBMCs were isolated by Ficoll density gradient centrifugation and cryopreserved before use. Findings and caveats that apply to the study as a whole: Because clone-set sizes differed between compartments, counts of shared clonotypes were influenced and normalization was required.

This clonotype originated in a human donor with multiple sclerosis. The sequencing sample was made of memory (CD45RO+) CD8+ T cells from blood. The cell subset or site label of this sample denotes: CD45RO+ memory T cells sorted from peripheral blood. The sequence joins TRBV14 to TRBJ2-7, with no confident D gene call. The encoded CDR3 is CASSPNIAYEQYF. The bases read TGTGCCAGCAGCCCCAACATTGCCTACGAGCAGTACTTC.